A single sample gave rise to the 28 T cell receptor beta chains below, sequenced in a study of blood T cell repertoires in COVID-19. The table came from immunoSEQ multiplex PCR; TCRdb's copy has only in-frame clones and leaves some out. Found here are about 120,000 clones, roughly four fifths of them singletons; the top ten hold roughly 7.9%. The sequenced sample consisted of peripheral blood. All receptors derive from a human donor in a cohort sampled during active COVID-19.

This clone was found once. This chain joins TRBV13 and TRBJ1-3; D possibly corresponds to TRBD1 (5 bases). The CDR3 is made up of 18 amino acids. The V end lost 5 bases, the J end lost 3 bases, and 23 bases lay between the germline ends. Per germline, CDR1 PRHDT and CDR2 FYEKMQ (reference sequence). The CDR3 is CASSPPGGGAGGGNTIYF. As DNA, the CDR3 is TGTGCCAGCAGCCCCCCCGGAGGAGGGGCCGGAGGTGGAAACACCATATATTTT.

In the case of this clone: Other DNA sequences in this sample translate to the same CDR3. The chain joins TRBV30 to TRBJ1-1; D is uncertain. The V gene's germline CDR1 is GTSNPN and CDR2 SVGIG (reference sequence). V was shortened by 4 bases and J by 7 bases, with 10 bases between the two germline ends. The CDR3 has 11 residues. CDR3 coding DNA: TGTGCCTGGAACCGAGAAAATGAAGCTTTCTTT. This sequence encodes CAWNRENEAFF. Looking up the rest from reference TRBV30 and TRBJ1-1 gives the full variable domain: SQTIHQWPATLVQPVGSPLSLECTVEGTSNPNLYWYRQAAGRGLQLLFYSVGIGQISSEVPQNLSASRPQDRQFILSSKKLLLSDSGFYLCAWNRENEAFFGQGTRLTVV.

This chain joins TRBV5-1 and TRBJ1-4; 10 nucleotides match TRBD1. CDR3 length: 15 amino acids. With 2 bases clipped from V and 8 bases from J, the junction kept 6 bases outside the gene matches. Per the germline V gene, CDR1 is SGHRS and CDR2 is YFSETQ. CDR3 amino acids: CASSLTGTGDEKLFF. Here the CDR3 DNA reads TGCGCCAGCAGCTTAACCGGGACAGGGGACGAAAAACTGTTTTTT.

The rearrangement uses TRBV29-1 and TRBJ2-7; the match to TRBD1 covers 9 bases. CDR1 and CDR2 (germline): SQVTM, ANQGSEA. The CDR3 sequence is 13 residues long. V lost 7 bases and J lost 1; bases outside the gene matches: 5. CDR3: CSALTGGSYEQYF. The CDR3 bases are TGCAGCGCCTTGACAGGGGGATCCTACGAGCAGTACTTC.

This clone was detected a few times. V and J are TRBV28 and TRBJ2-5; 11 bases agree with TRBD2. Per the germline V gene, CDR1 is MDHEN and CDR2 is SYDVKM. V lost 6 bases to trimming and J lost 3 bases; unmatched junction nucleotides: 12. The CDR3 runs 17 residues. The CDR3 sequence is CASSPGLAAPTKETQYF. In DNA form, the CDR3 reads TGTGCCAGCAGCCCGGGACTAGCGGCACCTACGAAAGAGACCCAGTACTTC.

This clone was recorded a few times. The chain links TRBV6-5 to TRBJ2-7; 7 bases map to TRBD2. The CDR3 sequence is 12 residues long. Germline V gene lookup returns CDR1 MNHEY and CDR2 SVGAGI. The V and J ends lost 2 bases and 7 bases, in that order; junction bases with no gene match: 2. Here the CDR3 reads CASSYRGGEQYF. The CDR3 nucleotides are TGTGCCAGCAGTTACAGGGGAGGGGAGCAGTACTTC.

The chain is built from TRBV15 and TRBJ2-1; 9 positions agree with TRBD2. Germline trimming cut 0 bases from V and 7 bases from J; bases unmatched to any gene: 4. This CDR3 has 15 residues. Germline V gene sequence: CDR1 LNHNV, CDR2 YYDKDF (reference sequence). CDR3 nucleotides: TGTGCCACCAGCAGAGAGGCGGGGGGGCGGAATGAGCAGTTCTTC. It yields the protein CATSREAGGRNEQFF.

The genes are TRBV7-3 and TRBJ1-6; tentatively, D is TRBD1 (5 bases). V lost 5 bases, J lost 5 bases, and 10 bases lay in between. The CDR3 extends over 14 amino acids. The germline gives CDR1 SGHTA, CDR2 FQGTGA. The CDR3 DNA is TGTGCCAGCAGCCGCGACAGTAATAATTCACCCCTCCACTTT. Amino acid sequence: CASSRDSNNSPLHF.

The J gene is TRBJ1-1, the V gene TRBV30; no firm D call. V lost 0 bases to trimming and J lost 2 bases, with 13 bases between them. Looked up from germline, CDR1 is GTSNPN and CDR2 is SVGIG (reference sequence). CDR3 size: 15 residues. This CDR3 is CAWSVSPRGNTEAFF. The CDR3 DNA reads as TGTGCCTGGAGTGTAAGTCCCCGGGGTAACACTGAAGCTTTCTTT.

The chain couples TRBV7-9 to TRBJ2-7; 8 positions agree with TRBD2. Germline lookup yields CDR1 SEHNR and CDR2 FQNEAQ (reference sequence). This CDR3 has 16 residues. The V gene end was trimmed by 1 base and the J gene end by 2 bases; junction bases not matched to a gene: 7. The CDR3 DNA is TGTGCCAGCAGCTTAGGTCCTAGCGGGCCAGCCTACGAGCAGTACTTC. This codes for CASSLGPSGPAYEQYF.

The gene calls are TRBV6-5 and TRBJ1-3; D gene unclear. Germline assignment: CDR1 MNHEY and CDR2 SVGAGI. The CDR3 contains 15 residues. V was clipped by 0 bases and J by 4 bases, with 10 bases between them. The CDR3 coding sequence is TGTGCCAGCAGTTACTCGTTTTCATCAGGAAACACCATATATTTT. Encoded protein: CASSYSFSSGNTIYF.

The chain carries TRBV19 and TRBJ1-2; D is unclear. Trimming took off 5 bases at V and 8 bases at J, with 24 bases between the two ends. In germline, CDR1 is LNHDA, CDR2 SQIVND (reference sequence). This CDR3 has 16 amino acids. The CDR3 here is CASSLRDPPASQGYTF. The CDR3 DNA follows: TGTGCCAGTAGTCTCCGGGATCCGCCAGCCTCTCAGGGCTACACCTTC.

The chain has TRBV5-1 and TRBJ1-3, with 8 bases identical to TRBD1. Germline trimming cut 0 bases from V and 1 base from J; bases unmatched to any gene: 3. Germline V gene sequence: CDR1 SGHRS, CDR2 YFSETQ. The CDR3 is 16 residues long. The CDR3 DNA follows: TGCGCCAGCAGCTTGGGGACAGGGACGTCTGGAAACACCATATATTTT. Encoded protein: CASSLGTGTSGNTIYF.

This rearrangement joins TRBV11-3 to TRBJ2-7; D not resolved. Germline loops: CDR1 SGHNT, CDR2 YENEEA. The CDR3 length is 16 residues. V lost 1 base to trimming and J lost 1 base, with 14 bases between them. CDR3 protein: CASSLAFGPASYEQYF. In nucleotides, the CDR3 is TGTGCCAGCAGCTTAGCCTTTGGGCCCGCTTCCTACGAGCAGTACTTC.

The rearrangement links TRBV5-1 to TRBJ2-7; D not resolved. V lost 0 bases and J 0 bases, leaving 7 bases between the germline ends. Germline V lookup: CDR1 SGHRS, CDR2 YFSETQ. The CDR3 length is 14 residues. CDR3 amino acids: CASSLGVDSYEQYF. The DNA for the CDR3 is TGCGCCAGCAGCTTGGGAGTCGACTCCTACGAGCAGTACTTC.

This sequence joins TRBV5-1 and TRBJ1-1; TRBD1 agrees at 7 bases. Trimming cost V 6 bases and J 12 bases; bases outside gene matches: 8. CDR1 is SGHRS and CDR2 is YFSETQ in the germline V gene. The CDR3 sequence is 11 residues long. The CDR3 sequence is CASTLGTESFF. CDR3 sequence (DNA): TGCGCCAGCACCCTTGGGACAGAGTCTTTCTTT.

This clone showed up just a few times. The V gene is TRBV5-1, the J gene TRBJ1-4, with D unresolved. The ends were cut back, 4 bases at V and 6 bases at J, with 13 bases in the middle. CDR3 length: 14 residues. Germline V gives CDR1 SGHRS, CDR2 YFSETQ. CDR3 loop: CASSPGVFDEKLFF. The CDR3 coding sequence is TGCGCCAGCAGCCCGGGAGTATTCGATGAAAAACTGTTTTTT.

The chain uses TRBV5-1 and TRBJ1-4; 8 bases line up with TRBD1. After removal of 5 bases from V and 8 bases from J, the junction contained 14 bases not matched to a gene. Per the germline V gene, CDR1 is SGHRS and CDR2 is YFSETQ. The CDR3 length is 16 residues. In nucleotides, the CDR3 is TGCGCCAGCAGGAGAGCCTCCGGACAGGGAGGGGAAAAACTGTTTTTT. It codes for CASRRASGQGGEKLFF.

The chain couples TRBV6-5 to TRBJ1-1, with TRBD1 matching over 7 bases. After removal of 5 bases from V and 4 bases from J, the junction contained 10 bases not matched to a gene. Germline CDR1 is MNHEY and CDR2 is SVGAGI. The CDR3 has 15 amino acids. CDR3 amino acids: CASSRLDRAGTEAFF. CDR3 sequence (DNA): TGTGCCAGCAGTAGATTAGACAGGGCGGGCACTGAAGCTTTCTTT.

The V call is TRBV6-6, the J call TRBJ1-2, with D perhaps TRBD1 (6 bases). V lost 0 bases to trimming and J lost 6 bases, with 11 bases between them. Germline V gene lookup returns CDR1 MNHNY and CDR2 SVGAGI (reference sequence). The CDR3 runs to 14 residues. The CDR3 nucleotides read TGTGCCAGCAGTTACTCGTCAGGGGCGGATGGCTACACCTTC. Its translation: CASSYSSGADGYTF.

The chain links TRBV5-1 to TRBJ2-7; 8 bases match TRBD1. Germline trimming cut 4 bases from V and 2 bases from J; bases unmatched to any gene: 5. Germline values: CDR1 SGHRS, CDR2 YFSETQ. This CDR3 comprises 14 residues. In nucleotides, the CDR3 is TGCGCCAGCAGCCACAGGGGGGAAACCTACGAGCAGTACTTC. It yields the protein CASSHRGETYEQYF.

This clone was seen only once. The rearrangement uses TRBV28 and TRBJ2-3, with 9 nucleotides matching TRBD2. The CDR3 runs 16 residues. The J segment lost 5 bases and the V segment lost 5 bases, leaving 11 bases of the junction unmatched. Germline CDR1 and CDR2: MDHEN and SYDVKM. This CDR3 is CASSIRSGRKGDTQYF. The DNA of the CDR3 is TGTGCCAGCAGTATCCGAAGCGGGAGGAAAGGAGATACGCAGTATTTT.

This chain links TRBV7-9 with TRBJ1-3, with D possibly matching TRBD1 (6 bases). Between the trimmed V and J ends, which lost 5 bases and 4 bases, there was a span of 21 bases. Per the germline V gene, CDR1 is SEHNR and CDR2 is FQNEAQ (reference sequence). CDR3 size: 17 residues. The CDR3 loop is CASSQTGTLAPGNTIYF. CDR3 bases: TGTGCCAGCAGCCAAACCGGGACACTCGCTCCCGGAAACACCATATATTTT.

The rearrangement joins TRBV25-1 to TRBJ2-1, with TRBD2 matching 13 bases. The germline V gene encodes CDR1 MGHDK and CDR2 SYGVNS. The V gene end was trimmed by 5 bases and the J gene end by 7 bases; junction bases not matched to a gene: 8. This CDR3 comprises 16 residues. CDR3 in amino acids: CASSKPGLAGENEQFF. The CDR3, as DNA: TGTGCCAGCAGTAAACCAGGACTAGCGGGAGAGAATGAGCAGTTCTTC. Using reference TRBV25-1 and TRBJ2-1 for the parts outside the CDR3, the full variable domain is EADIYQTPRYLVIGTGKKITLECSQTMGHDKMYWYQQDPGMELHLIHYSYGVNSTEKGDLSSESTVSRIRTEHFPLTLESARPSHTSQYLCASSKPGLAGENEQFFGPGTRLTVL.

In DNA form, the CDR3 reads TGCGCCAGCAGCTTGGCCACAGGGGGGGATGGCTACACCTTC. Its protein is CASSLATGGDGYTF. The rearrangement joins TRBV5-1 to TRBJ1-2, with 8 bases identical to TRBD1. The CDR3 loop spans 14 amino acids. V was clipped by 0 bases and J by 6 bases; unmatched bases: 4. Germline V gene lookup returns CDR1 SGHRS and CDR2 YFSETQ.

This chain connects TRBV11-2 to TRBJ1-1, with a weak D call TRBD1 (6 bases). Germline CDR1 SGHAT, CDR2 FQNNGV. The CDR3 has 13 residues. The V and J ends lost 5 bases and 7 bases respectively, with 14 bases between them. CDR3 nucleotide sequence: TGTGCCAGCAGCCCTCGGACAGCAATTGAAGCTTTCTTT. Residues: CASSPRTAIEAFF.

This chain uses TRBV7-9 with TRBJ2-6; possibly TRBD1 for D (5 bases). Germline V gene lookup returns CDR1 SEHNR and CDR2 FQNEAQ (reference sequence). Trimming stripped 2 bases from V and 0 bases from J, with 11 bases between. This CDR3 is 17 amino acids long. In nucleotides, the CDR3 is TGTGCCAGCAGCTTAACTACAACAGGCTCTGGGGCCAACGTCCTGACTTTC. The encoded protein is CASSLTTTGSGANVLTF. Variable domain in full (rest from reference TRBV7-9 and TRBJ2-6): DTGVSQNPRHKITKRGQNVTFRCDPISEHNRLYWYRQTLGQGPEFLTYFQNEAQLEKSRLLSDRFSAERPKGSFSTLEIQRTEQGDSAMYLCASSLTTTGSGANVLTFGAGSRLTVL.

The V and J genes are TRBV12-3 or TRBV12-4 and TRBJ1-4; tentatively, D is TRBD1 (5 bases). Trimming shortened V by 5 bases and J by 8 bases, and 12 bases separated the two germline ends. This CDR3 spans 13 amino acids. The CDR3 loop reads CASSGNGAEKLFF. The CDR3 DNA reads as TGTGCCAGCAGTGGAAATGGGGCGGAAAAACTGTTTTTT.